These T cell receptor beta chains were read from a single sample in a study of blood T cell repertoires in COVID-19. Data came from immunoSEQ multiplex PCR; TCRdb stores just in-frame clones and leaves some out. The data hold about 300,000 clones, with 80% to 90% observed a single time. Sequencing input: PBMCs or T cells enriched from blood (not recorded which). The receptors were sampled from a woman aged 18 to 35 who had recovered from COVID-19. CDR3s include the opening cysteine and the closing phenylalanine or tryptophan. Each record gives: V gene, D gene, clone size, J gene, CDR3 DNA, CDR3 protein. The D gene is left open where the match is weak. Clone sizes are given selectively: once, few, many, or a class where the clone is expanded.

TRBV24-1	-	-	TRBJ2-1	TGTGCCACCAGTGATCCCCGTGGAGTCAATGAGCAGTTCTTC	CATSDPRGVNEQFF
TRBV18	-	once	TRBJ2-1	TGTGCCAGCTCACCTCTAAAGAGCTCCTACAATGAGCAGTTCTTC	CASSPLKSSYNEQFF
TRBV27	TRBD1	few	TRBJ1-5	TGTGCCAGCAGCCCGGGACAGGGAAGTCGCAATCAGCCCCAGCATTTT	CASSPGQGSRNQPQHF
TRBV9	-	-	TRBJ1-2	TGTGCCAGCAGCGTAGCTGGAACAACCTCACAGGCTTTCTATGGCTACACCTTC	CASSVAGTTSQAFYGYTF
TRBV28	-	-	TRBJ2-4	TGTGCCAGCAGCCAAGGGACACCACAAAACATTCAGTACTTC	CASSQGTPQNIQYF
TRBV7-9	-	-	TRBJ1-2	TGTGCCAGCCCCAGGCAGGGCGACTATGGCTACACCTTC	CASPRQGDYGYTF
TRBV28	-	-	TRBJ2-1	TGTGCCAGCAGGCTACTAGACAATGAGCAGTTCTTC	CASRLLDNEQFF
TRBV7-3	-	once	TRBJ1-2	TGTGCCAGCAGCTTCTCCGGGAGCTCTGGCTACACCTTC	CASSFSGSSGYTF
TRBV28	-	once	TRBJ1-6	TGTGCCAGCAGTTCAGGGGAGAGGTCCTATAATTCACCCCTCCACTTT	CASSSGERSYNSPLHF
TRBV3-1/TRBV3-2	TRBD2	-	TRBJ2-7	TGTGCCAGCAGCCAAGTATGGGCCGGGGGGACTAGCTTCTACGAGCAGTACTTC	CASSQVWAGGTSFYEQYF
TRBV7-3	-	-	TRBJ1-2	TGTGCCAGCAGCTTTGGGCCAAGGGGCAACTATGGCTACACCTTC	CASSFGPRGNYGYTF
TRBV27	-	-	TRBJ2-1	TGTGCCAGCAGTTTTGGGTGGGAGCCTTCCTACAATGAGCAGTTCTTC	CASSFGWEPSYNEQFF
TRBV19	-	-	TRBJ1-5	TGTGCCAGTAGTACCATTAGCAATCAGCCCCAGCATTTT	CASSTISNQPQHF
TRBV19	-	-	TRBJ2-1	TGTGCCAGTAGTATAGCGGTTCCTTCCTACAATGAGCAGTTCTTC	CASSIAVPSYNEQFF
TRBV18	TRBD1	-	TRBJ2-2	TGTGCCAGCTCATCCCGACAGGGATCGGACACCGGGGAGCTGTTTTTT	CASSSRQGSDTGELFF
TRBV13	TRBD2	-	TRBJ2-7	TGTGCCAGCAGCCCCAAGCGGACTAGCGGCTCCTACGAGCAGTACTTC	CASSPKRTSGSYEQYF
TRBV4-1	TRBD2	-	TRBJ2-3	TGCGCCAGCAGCCAACCTCCGGGACTAGCGGGGGGGCCCACAGATACGCAGTATTTT	CASSQPPGLAGGPTDTQYF